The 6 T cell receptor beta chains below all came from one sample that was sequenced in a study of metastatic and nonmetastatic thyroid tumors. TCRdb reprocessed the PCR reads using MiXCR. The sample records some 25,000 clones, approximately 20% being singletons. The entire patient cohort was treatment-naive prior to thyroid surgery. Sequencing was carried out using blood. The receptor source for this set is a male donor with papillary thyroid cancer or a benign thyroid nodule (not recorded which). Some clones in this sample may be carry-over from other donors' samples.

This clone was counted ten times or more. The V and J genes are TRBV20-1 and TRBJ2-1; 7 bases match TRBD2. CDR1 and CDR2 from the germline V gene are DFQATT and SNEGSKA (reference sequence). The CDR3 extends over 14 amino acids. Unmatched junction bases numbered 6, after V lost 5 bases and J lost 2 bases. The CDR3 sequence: CSAPPSGPYNEQFF. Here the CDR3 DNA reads TGCAGTGCTCCTCCTAGCGGACCCTACAATGAGCAGTTCTTC.

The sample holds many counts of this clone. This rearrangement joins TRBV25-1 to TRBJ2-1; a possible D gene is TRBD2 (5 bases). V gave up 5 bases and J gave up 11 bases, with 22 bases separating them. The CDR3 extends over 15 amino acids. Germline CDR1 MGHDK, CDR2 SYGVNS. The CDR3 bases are TGTGCCAGCAGTTCGGACTCCTATAGATTAAATAAGCAGTTCTTC. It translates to CASSSDSYRLNKQFF.

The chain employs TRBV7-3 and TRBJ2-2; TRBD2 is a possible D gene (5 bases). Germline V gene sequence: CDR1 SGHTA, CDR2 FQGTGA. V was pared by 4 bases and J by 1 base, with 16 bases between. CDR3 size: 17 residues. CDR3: CASSSDPLLGNTGELFF. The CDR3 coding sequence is TGTGCCAGCAGCTCTGACCCCCTACTAGGGAACACCGGGGAGCTGTTTTTT.

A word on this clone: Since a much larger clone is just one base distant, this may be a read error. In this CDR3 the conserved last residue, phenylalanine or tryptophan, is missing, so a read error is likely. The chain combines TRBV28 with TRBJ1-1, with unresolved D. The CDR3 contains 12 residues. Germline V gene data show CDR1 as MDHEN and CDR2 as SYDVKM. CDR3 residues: CAISLGSTEAFS. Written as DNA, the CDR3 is TGTGCCATCAGTTTAGGGTCCACTGAAGCTTTCTCT.

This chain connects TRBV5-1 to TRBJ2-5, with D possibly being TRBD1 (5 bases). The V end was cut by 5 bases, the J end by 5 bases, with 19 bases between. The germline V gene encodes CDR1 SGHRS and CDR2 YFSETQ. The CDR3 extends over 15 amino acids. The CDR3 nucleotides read TGCGCCAGCAGGCCGACAGTGGGCGGAAGGGAGACCCAGTACTTC. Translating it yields CASRPTVGGRETQYF.

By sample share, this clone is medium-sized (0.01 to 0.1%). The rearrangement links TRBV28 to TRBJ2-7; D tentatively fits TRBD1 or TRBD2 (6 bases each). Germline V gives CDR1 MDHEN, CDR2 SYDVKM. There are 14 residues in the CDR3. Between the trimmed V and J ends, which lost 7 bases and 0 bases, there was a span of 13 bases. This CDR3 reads CASTRGGTSYEQYF. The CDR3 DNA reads TGTGCCAGCACCCGAGGGGGGACCTCCTACGAGCAGTACTTC.